What follows are 8 T cell receptor beta chains derived from one specimen sequenced in a study of memory CD4+ T cells and cytomegalovirus serostatus. The data were produced by immunoSEQ multiplex PCR, yet TCRdb's version contains in-frame clones alone and is incomplete. This repertoire shows some 47,000 clones, 60% to 80% found once; its top ten account for 0.77%. The sort gate was single viable CD3+CD4+CD8-CD45RO+ cells for memory CD4+ T cells. The specimen was memory CD4+ T cells from blood. These receptors were taken from an adult in good health and CMV-seronegative.

This clone showed up just once. The chain recombines TRBV6-6 with TRBJ2-3, with D perhaps matching TRBD2 (6 bases). The germline CDR1 and CDR2 sequences are MNHNY and SVGAGI (reference sequence). Trimming stripped 2 bases from V and 0 bases from J, with 6 bases between. The CDR3 runs to 14 residues. CDR3 amino acids: CASSYGGSTDTQYF. CDR3 DNA: TGTGCCAGCAGTTACGGGGGGAGCACAGATACGCAGTATTTT.

The chain uses TRBV2 and TRBJ2-1, with TRBD2 matching over 7 bases. The CDR3 loop spans 11 amino acids. In germline, CDR1 is SNHLY, CDR2 FYNNEI. V gave up 6 bases and J gave up 12 bases; unmatched junction bases: 5. CDR3 residues: CASSQTSMQFF. Here the CDR3 DNA reads TGTGCCAGCAGCCAGACTAGCATGCAGTTCTTC.

Only one count was recorded for this clone. The chain links TRBV5-5 to TRBJ2-1, with 12 bases identical to TRBD2. CDR1 is SGHKS and CDR2 is YYEKEE in the germline V gene (reference sequence). V lost 0 bases, J lost 3 bases, and 4 bases stayed unmatched. CDR3 length equals 17 residues. The DNA for the CDR3 is TGTGCCAGCAGCTTGGTTCTAGCGGGGGGGCGCTACAATGAGCAGTTCTTC. It is translated as CASSLVLAGGRYNEQFF.

The chain employs TRBV15 and TRBJ2-7; TRBD2 aligns across 7 bases. Unmatched junction bases numbered 11, after V lost 1 base and J lost 2 bases. The CDR3 totals 17 residues. CDR1 is LNHNV and CDR2 is YYDKDF in the germline V gene (reference sequence). CDR3 amino acids: CATSRGGGMAGAYEQYF. The DNA of the CDR3 is TGTGCCACCAGCAGAGGGGGGGGTATGGCAGGAGCCTACGAGCAGTACTTC.

Only one count was recorded for this clone. The CDR3 here is CASSFTGGGTEAFF. The CDR3 bases are TGTGCCAGCAGTTTTACAGGGGGCGGCACTGAAGCTTTCTTT. The chain joins TRBV5-6 to TRBJ1-1, with 9 nucleotides matching TRBD1. The V segment lost 5 bases and the J segment 4 bases; nucleotides outside the gene matches: 6. Germline lookup yields CDR1 SGHDT and CDR2 YYEEEE. The CDR3 has 14 amino acids.

The rearrangement uses TRBV30 and TRBJ2-7; TRBD2 matches at 7 bases. V lost 3 bases and J lost 3; bases outside the gene matches: 14. This CDR3 comprises 16 residues. Germline V gene data show CDR1 as GTSNPN and CDR2 as SVGIG (reference sequence). As DNA, the CDR3 is TGTGCCTGGAGCTCACTCGGGGGGAGATCCCACTACGAGCAGTACTTC. It yields the protein CAWSSLGGRSHYEQYF.

This chain connects TRBV19 to TRBJ2-3; 8 nucleotides line up with TRBD1. This CDR3 has 16 amino acids. Germline-derived CDR1 and CDR2 are LNHDA and SQIVND (reference sequence). Trimming took 3 bases from V and 1 from J; bases not matched to a gene: 6. The CDR3 DNA sequence: TGTGCCAGTAGTATGGGACCGGGACAGGGCACAGATACGCAGTATTTT. Amino acid sequence: CASSMGPGQGTDTQYF. The whole variable domain, filled in from reference TRBV19 and TRBJ2-3, reads DGGITQSPKYLFRKEGQNVTLSCEQNLNHDAMYWYRQDPGQGLRLIYYSQIVNDFQKGDIAEGYSVSREKKESFPLTVTSAQKNPTAFYLCASSMGPGQGTDTQYFGPGTRLTVL.

This chain connects TRBV6-6 to TRBJ1-5; unclear D gene. This CDR3 is built from 13 residues. V was shortened by 6 bases and J by 2 bases, with 8 bases between the two germline ends. CDR1 and CDR2 from the germline V gene are MNHNY and SVGAGI (reference sequence). This CDR3 is CASSIVGNQPQHF. CDR3 nucleotide sequence: TGTGCCAGCAGCATCGTTGGCAATCAGCCCCAGCATTTT.